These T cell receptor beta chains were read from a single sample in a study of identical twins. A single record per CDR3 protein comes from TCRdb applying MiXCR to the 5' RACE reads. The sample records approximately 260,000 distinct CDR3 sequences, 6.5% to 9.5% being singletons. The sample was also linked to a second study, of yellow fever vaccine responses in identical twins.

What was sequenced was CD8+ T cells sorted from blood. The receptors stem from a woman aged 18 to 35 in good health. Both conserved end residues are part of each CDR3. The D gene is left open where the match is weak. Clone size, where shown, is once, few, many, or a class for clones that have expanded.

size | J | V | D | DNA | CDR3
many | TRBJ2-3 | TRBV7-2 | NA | TGTGCCAGCATCCTGACAGATGCTAGCACAGATACGCAGTATTTT | CASILTDASTDTQYF
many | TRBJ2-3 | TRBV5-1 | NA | TGCGCCAGCAGCTTGTACTTCGGGGGGCCGCCCAGCGATACGCAGTATTTT | CASSLYFGGPPSDTQYF
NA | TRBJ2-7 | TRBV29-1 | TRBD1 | TGCAGCGTCGCCATCCCGGGACAGGGTAACCCCTACGAGCAGTACTTC | CSVAIPGQGNPYEQYF
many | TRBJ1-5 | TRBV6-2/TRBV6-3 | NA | TGTGCCAGCAGTTATTCGGGCTGGACGCAGCATTTT | CASSYSGWTQHF
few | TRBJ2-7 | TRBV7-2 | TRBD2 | TGTGCCAGCAGCTCCCCAACCCTAGCGGGAGCTAGGTACTTC | CASSSPTLAGARYF
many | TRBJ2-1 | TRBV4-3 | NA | TGCGCCAGCAGCCAATTTTTATCGGGCAATGAGCAGTTCTTC | CASSQFLSGNEQFF
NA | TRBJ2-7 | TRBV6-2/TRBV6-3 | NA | TGTGCCAGCAGTTACGTAACAGGCTACGAGCAGTACTTC | CASSYVTGYEQYF
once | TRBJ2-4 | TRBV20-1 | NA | TGCAGTGCGCGGACTGGGGAAGAAAACATTCAGTACTTC | CSARTGEENIQYF
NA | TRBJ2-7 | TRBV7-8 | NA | TGTGCCAGCAGCTTAAAGGCCTCGAACTCCTACGAGCAGTACTTC | CASSLKASNSYEQYF
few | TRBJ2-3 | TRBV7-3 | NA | TGTGCCAGCAGCTTAACGACGGGTTCTCGCACAGATACGCAGTATTTT | CASSLTTGSRTDTQYF
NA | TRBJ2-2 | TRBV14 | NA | TGTGCCAGCAGCAGAACAGTCCAGGGGGAGCTGTTTTTT | CASSRTVQGELFF
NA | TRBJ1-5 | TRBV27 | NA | TGTGCCAGCAGTTTCCTAAGCAATCAGCCCCAGCATTTT | CASSFLSNQPQHF
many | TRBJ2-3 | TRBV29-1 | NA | TGCAGCGTTGAGGTAATAAACCCCCGCCATGGGGAGGCTCCAGATACGCAGTATTTT | CSVEVINPRHGEAPDTQYF
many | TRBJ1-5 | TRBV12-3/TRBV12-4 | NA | TGTGCCAGCAGTTCGATCCCGGACCCAGGGGCAGGGCCCCAGCATTTT | CASSSIPDPGAGPQHF
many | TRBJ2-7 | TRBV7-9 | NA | TGTGCCAGCAGCCCACCGGGAGCCTACGAGCAGTACTTC | CASSPPGAYEQYF
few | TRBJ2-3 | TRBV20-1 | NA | TGCAGTGCTAGACAAGAAATAATTCAGGTTGATACGCAGTATTTT | CSARQEIIQVDTQYF
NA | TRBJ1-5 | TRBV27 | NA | TGTGCCAGCATGGCGGGGGAGAATCAGCCCCAGCATTTT | CASMAGENQPQHF
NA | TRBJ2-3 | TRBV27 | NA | TGTGCCAGCAGTTTAAGGACTCTCCTGGGCACAGATACGCAGTATTTT | CASSLRTLLGTDTQYF
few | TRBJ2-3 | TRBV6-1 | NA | TGTGCCAGCAGCCTCGGAAGTGCTAGCACAGATACGCAGTATTTT | CASSLGSASTDTQYF
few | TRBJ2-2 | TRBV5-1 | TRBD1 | TGCGCCAGCAGCGGAGGACCGGGACAGGGACCCACCGGGGAGCTGTTTTTT | CASSGGPGQGPTGELFF
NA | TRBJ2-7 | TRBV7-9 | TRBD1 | TGTGCCAGCAGCCACCCTGGGACAGTAACCTACGAGCAGTACTTC | CASSHPGTVTYEQYF
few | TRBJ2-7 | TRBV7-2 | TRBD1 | TGTGCCAGCAGTCTTTATCCCCAGGGGGCGTACGAGCAGTACTTC | CASSLYPQGAYEQYF
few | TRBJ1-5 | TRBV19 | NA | TGTGCCAGTAGTACCCGGGACTATCAAAATCAGCCCCAGCATTTT | CASSTRDYQNQPQHF
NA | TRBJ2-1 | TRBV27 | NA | TGTGCCAGCAGTAGACCCGGGACCAGCTCCTACAATGAGCAGTTCTTC | CASSRPGTSSYNEQFF
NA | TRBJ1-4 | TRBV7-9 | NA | TGTGCCAGCAGCCCCCGAAGCTCGGCTCCTAGGGAAAAACTGTTTTTT | CASSPRSSAPREKLFF
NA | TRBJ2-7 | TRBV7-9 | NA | TGTGCCAGCAGCCACGCCTTCCCGATAGACAGTACCTACGAGCAGTACTTC | CASSHAFPIDSTYEQYF
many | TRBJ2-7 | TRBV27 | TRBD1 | TGTGCCAGCAGTCTACGGACAGGGGTTAACGAGCAGTACTTC | CASSLRTGVNEQYF